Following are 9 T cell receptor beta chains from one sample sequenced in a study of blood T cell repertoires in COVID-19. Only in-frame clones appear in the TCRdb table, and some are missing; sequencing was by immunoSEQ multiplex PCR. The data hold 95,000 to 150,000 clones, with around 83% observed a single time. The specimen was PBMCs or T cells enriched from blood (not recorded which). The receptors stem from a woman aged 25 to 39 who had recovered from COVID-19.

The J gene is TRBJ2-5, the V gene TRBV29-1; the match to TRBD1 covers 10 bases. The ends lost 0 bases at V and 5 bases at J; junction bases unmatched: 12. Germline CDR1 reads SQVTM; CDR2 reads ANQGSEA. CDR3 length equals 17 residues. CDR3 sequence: CSVEEMTGGNLWETQYF. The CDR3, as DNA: TGCAGCGTTGAAGAAATGACAGGGGGCAACCTTTGGGAGACCCAGTACTTC. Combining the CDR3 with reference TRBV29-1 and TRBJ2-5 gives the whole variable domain SAVISQKPSRDICQRGTSLTIQCQVDSQVTMMFWYRQQPGQSLTLIATANQGSEATYESGFVIDKFPISRPNLTFSTLTVSNMSPEDSSIYLCSVEEMTGGNLWETQYFGPGTRLLVL.

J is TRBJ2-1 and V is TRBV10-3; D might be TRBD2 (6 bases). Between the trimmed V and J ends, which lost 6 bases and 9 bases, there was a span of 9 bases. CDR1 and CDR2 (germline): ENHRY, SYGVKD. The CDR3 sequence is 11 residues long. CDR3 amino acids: CAISGTREQFF. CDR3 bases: TGTGCCATCAGCGGGACTCGTGAGCAGTTCTTC.

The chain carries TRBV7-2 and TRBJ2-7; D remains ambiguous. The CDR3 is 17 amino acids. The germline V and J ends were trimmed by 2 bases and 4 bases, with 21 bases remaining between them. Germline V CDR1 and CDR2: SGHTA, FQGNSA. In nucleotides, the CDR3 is TGTGCCAGCAGCTTACGGGTATCGGTGGGTGGCCGGTACGAGCAGTACTTC. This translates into CASSLRVSVGGRYEQYF.

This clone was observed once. The CDR3 nucleotides are TGTGCCAGCAGCTCCGGACAGGGACTTATTGGGAACACTGAAGCTTTCTTT. It yields the protein CASSSGQGLIGNTEAFF. This rearrangement joins TRBV5-4 to TRBJ1-1; 8 nucleotides agree with TRBD1. The CDR3 is 17 amino acids. V trimming: 3 bases; J trimming: 1 base; junction bases outside the gene matches: 11. Germline CDR1 reads SGHNT; CDR2 reads YYREEE (reference sequence).

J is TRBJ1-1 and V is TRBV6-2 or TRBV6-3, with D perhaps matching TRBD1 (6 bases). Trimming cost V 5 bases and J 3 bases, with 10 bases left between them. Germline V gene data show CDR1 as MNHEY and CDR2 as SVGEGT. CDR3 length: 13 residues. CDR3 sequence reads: CASSKGDYTEAFF. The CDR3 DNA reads TGTGCCAGCAGTAAGGGGGATTACACTGAAGCTTTCTTT.

CDR3 amino acids: CASSLRINRGPDEQYF. CDR3 nucleotides: TGTGCCAGCAGCCTAAGAATTAACAGGGGGCCGGACGAGCAGTACTTC. The chain carries TRBV5-6 and TRBJ2-7, with 9 bases aligning to TRBD1. The V gene end was trimmed by 4 bases and the J gene end by 5 bases; junction bases not matched to a gene: 13. The CDR3 loop spans 16 amino acids. Germline CDR1 reads SGHDT; CDR2 reads YYEEEE.

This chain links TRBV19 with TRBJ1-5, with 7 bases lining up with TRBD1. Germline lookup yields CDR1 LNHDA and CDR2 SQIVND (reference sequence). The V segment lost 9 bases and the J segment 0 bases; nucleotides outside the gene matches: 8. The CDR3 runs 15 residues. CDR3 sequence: CASGTAFYSNQPQHF. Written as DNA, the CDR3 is TGTGCCAGCGGGACAGCCTTTTATAGCAATCAGCCCCAGCATTTT. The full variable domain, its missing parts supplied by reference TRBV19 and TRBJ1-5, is DGGITQSPKYLFRKEGQNVTLSCEQNLNHDAMYWYRQDPGQGLRLIYYSQIVNDFQKGDIAEGYSVSREKKESFPLTVTSAQKNPTAFYLCASGTAFYSNQPQHFGDGTRLSIL.

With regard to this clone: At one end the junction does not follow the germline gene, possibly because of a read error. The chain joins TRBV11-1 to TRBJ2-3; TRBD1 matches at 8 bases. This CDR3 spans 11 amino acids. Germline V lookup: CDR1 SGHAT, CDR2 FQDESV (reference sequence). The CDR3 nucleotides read TGTGCCGGCAGCTTCGGGACAGGGCAGTATTTT. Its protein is CAGSFGTGQYF.

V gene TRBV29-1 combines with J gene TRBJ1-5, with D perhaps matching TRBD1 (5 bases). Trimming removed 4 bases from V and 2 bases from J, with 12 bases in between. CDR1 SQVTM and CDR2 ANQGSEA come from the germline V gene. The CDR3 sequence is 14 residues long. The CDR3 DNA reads TGCAGCGTTGCCCTCGGAGGGGGCAATCAGCCCCAGCATTTT. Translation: CSVALGGGNQPQHF.